These 2 T cell receptor beta chains came from one sample sequenced in a study of blood T cell repertoires in COVID-19. Data came from immunoSEQ multiplex PCR; TCRdb stores just in-frame clones and leaves some out. The sample shows about 200,000 clones, around 88% of them seen only once. The source material was peripheral blood. Receptor source: a man between 18 and 35 years old with active or convalescent COVID-19.

The chain carries TRBV12-3 or TRBV12-4 and TRBJ1-5; possible D gene TRBD1, 5 bases. The ends were cut back, 7 bases at V and 9 bases at J, with 16 bases in the middle. This CDR3 is 13 amino acids long. CDR3 nucleotides: TGTGCCAGCACCCTGGGGCCTGTTGTGCCCCAGCATTTT. Translated: CASTLGPVVPQHF.

The gene calls are TRBV20-1 and TRBJ2-1; 7 bases agree with TRBD2. V shed 3 bases and J 9 bases; nucleotides not matched to a gene: 8. The CDR3 totals 13 residues. CDR1 and CDR2 (germline): DFQATT, SNEGSKA (reference sequence). CDR3 bases: TGCAGTGCTAGTTCCGGACTAGGGGTTGAGCAGTTCTTC. It specifies CSASSGLGVEQFF.